This TCR beta chain was captured by sequencing in a study of blood T cell dynamics during melanoma immunotherapy. CDR3 length equals 15 residues. Looked up from germline, CDR1 is SGDLS and CDR2 is YYNGEE. Trimming removed 2 bases at V and 0 bases at J, with 11 bases between. Regarding time point: pre-treatment baseline. The method was immunoSEQ multiplex PCR; TCRdb's version includes in-frame clones alone and lacks a portion of them. The profile shows 9,500 to 13,000 clones, approximately 90% of them singletons. This receptor was identified in a human donor with melanoma. The source material was blood, sampled from a patient treated with checkpoint blockade. V usage is TRBV9 and J usage is TRBJ1-2; D call uncertain. The CDR3 reads CASSVEPGANYGYTF. In DNA, the CDR3 is TGTGCCAGCAGCGTCGAGCCGGGAGCTAACTATGGCTACACCTTC.